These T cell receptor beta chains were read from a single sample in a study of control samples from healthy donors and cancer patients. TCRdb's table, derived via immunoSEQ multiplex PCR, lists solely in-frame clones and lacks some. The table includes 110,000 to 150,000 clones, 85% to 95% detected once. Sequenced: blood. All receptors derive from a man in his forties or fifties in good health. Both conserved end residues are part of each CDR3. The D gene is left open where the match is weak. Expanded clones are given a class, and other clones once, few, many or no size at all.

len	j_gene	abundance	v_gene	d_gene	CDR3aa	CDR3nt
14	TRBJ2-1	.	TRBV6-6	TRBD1	CASRTGQGWNEQFF	TGTGCCAGCAGAACCGGACAGGGTTGGAATGAGCAGTTCTTC
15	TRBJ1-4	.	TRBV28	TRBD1	CASSSGQGAIEKLFF	TGTGCCAGCAGTTCCGGACAGGGGGCAATTGAAAAACTGTTTTTT
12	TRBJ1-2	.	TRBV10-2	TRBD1	CASAATGYGYTF	TGCGCCAGCGCCGCGACAGGGTATGGCTACACCTTC
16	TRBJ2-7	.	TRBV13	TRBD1	CASSSREDRGAYEQYF	TGTGCCAGCAGCTCCCGTGAGGACAGGGGGGCCTACGAGCAGTACTTC
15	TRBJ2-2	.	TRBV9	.	CASSVVGGNTGELFF	TGTGCCAGCAGCGTAGTAGGAGGGAACACCGGGGAGCTGTTTTTT
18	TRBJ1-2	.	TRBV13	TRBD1	CASSLGLDRPDSLFGYTF	TGTGCCAGCAGCTTAGGTTTGGACAGGCCGGACTCTCTATTTGGCTACACCTTC
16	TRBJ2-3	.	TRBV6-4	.	CASSDGNSGGADTQYF	TGTGCCAGCAGTGACGGCAACAGTGGTGGGGCAGATACGCAGTATTTT
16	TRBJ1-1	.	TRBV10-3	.	CAISESAGRGKTEAFF	TGTGCCATCAGTGAGTCAGCGGGAAGGGGAAAAACTGAAGCTTTCTTT
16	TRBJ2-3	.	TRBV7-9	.	CASSLDHRSYSDTQYF	TGTGCCAGCAGCTTAGATCACAGATCTTATTCAGATACGCAGTATTTT
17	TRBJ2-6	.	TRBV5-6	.	CASSLQGGISGANVLTF	TGTGCCAGCAGCTTACAAGGGGGGATCTCTGGGGCCAACGTCCTGACTTTC
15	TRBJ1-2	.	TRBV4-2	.	CASSQDGGNIMDYTF	TGTGCCAGCAGCCAAGATGGAGGGAATATAATGGACTACACCTTC
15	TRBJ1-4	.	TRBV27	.	CASSLFGGVGEKLFF	TGTGCCAGCAGTTTATTTGGAGGGGTCGGGGAAAAACTGTTTTTT
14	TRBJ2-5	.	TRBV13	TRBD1	CASSLGLGQETQYF	TGTGCCAGCAGCTTAGGCCTGGGACAGGAGACCCAGTACTTC
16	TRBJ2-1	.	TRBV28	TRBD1	CASSLLGQGKDNEQFF	TGTGCCAGCAGTTTATTGGGACAGGGGAAGGACAATGAGCAGTTCTTC
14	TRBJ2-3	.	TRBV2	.	CASSEERATDTQYF	TGTGCCAGCAGTGAAGAGAGGGCTACAGATACGCAGTATTTT
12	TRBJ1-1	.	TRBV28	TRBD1	CASSPLLQGAFF	TGTGCCAGCAGTCCGCTTTTACAGGGGGCTTTCTTT
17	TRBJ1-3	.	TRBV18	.	CASSPPSRSVFGNTIYF	TGTGCCAGCTCACCACCATCACGGAGTGTTTTTGGAAACACCATATATTTT
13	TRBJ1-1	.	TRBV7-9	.	CASSLGGGTEAFF	TGTGCCAGCAGCTTAGGTGGGGGGACTGAAGCTTTCTTT
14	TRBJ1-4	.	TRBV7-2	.	CASSLGIRGEKLFF	TGTGCCAGCAGCTTAGGAATTCGAGGTGAAAAACTGTTTTTT
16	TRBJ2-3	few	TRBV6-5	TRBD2	CASSSLAGAAPDTQYF	TGTGCCAGCAGTTCCCTAGCGGGAGCCGCTCCGGATACGCAGTATTTT
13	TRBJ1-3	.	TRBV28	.	CASSATNGNTIYF	TGTGCCAGCAGTGCGACTAATGGAAACACCATATATTTT
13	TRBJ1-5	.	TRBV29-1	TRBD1	CSVPGGVGQPQHF	TGCAGCGTCCCAGGGGGCGTTGGGCAGCCCCAGCATTTT
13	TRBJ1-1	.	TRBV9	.	CASSVGGSTEAFF	TGTGCCAGCAGCGTAGGAGGGTCCACTGAAGCTTTCTTT
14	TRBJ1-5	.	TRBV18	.	CASSEGGFNQPQHF	TGTGCCAGCTCAGAGGGAGGGTTTAATCAGCCCCAGCATTTT
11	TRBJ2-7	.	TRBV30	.	CAWIQGEEQYF	TGTGCCTGGATCCAGGGAGAGGAGCAGTACTTC
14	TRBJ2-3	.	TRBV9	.	CASSVVASTDTQYF	TGTGCCAGCAGCGTAGTGGCTAGCACAGATACGCAGTATTTT
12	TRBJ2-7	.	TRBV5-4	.	CASSSQGYEQYF	TGTGCCAGCAGCTCACAGGGCTACGAGCAGTACTTC
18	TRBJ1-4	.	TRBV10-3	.	CAISESAVTFATNEKLFF	TGTGCCATCAGTGAGTCGGCGGTGACCTTTGCAACTAATGAAAAACTGTTTTTT
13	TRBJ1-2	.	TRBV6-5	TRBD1	CAISPGGGYGYTF	TGTGCCATTTCTCCAGGGGGCGGCTATGGCTACACCTTC
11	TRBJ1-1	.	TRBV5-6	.	CASSAGYEAFF	TGTGCCAGCAGCGCCGGCTATGAAGCTTTCTTT
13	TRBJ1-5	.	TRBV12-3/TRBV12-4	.	CASRGVANQPQHF	TGTGCCAGCAGAGGGGTTGCCAATCAGCCCCAGCATTTT
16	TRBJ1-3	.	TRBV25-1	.	CASSESQGSSGNTIYF	TGTGCCAGCAGTGAATCCCAGGGAAGCTCTGGAAACACCATATATTTT
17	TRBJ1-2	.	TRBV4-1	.	CASSQLESTAQRYGYTF	TGCGCCAGCAGCCAATTGGAGTCGACAGCTCAACGGTATGGCTACACCTTC
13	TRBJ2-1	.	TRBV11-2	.	CASSLGGYNEQFF	TGTGCCAGCAGCTTAGGGGGCTACAATGAGCAGTTCTTC
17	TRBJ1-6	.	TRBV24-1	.	CATSDEDSTRMDSPLHF	TGTGCCACCAGTGATGAGGACAGTACTCGGATGGATTCACCCCTCCACTTT
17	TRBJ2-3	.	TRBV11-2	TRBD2	CASSPPGLVGVTDTQYF	TGTGCCAGCAGCCCCCCGGGACTAGTAGGGGTCACAGATACGCAGTATTTT
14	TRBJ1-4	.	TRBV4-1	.	CASSQGPAGEKLFF	TGCGCCAGCAGCCAGGGGCCCGCAGGGGAAAAACTGTTTTTT
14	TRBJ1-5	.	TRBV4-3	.	CASSQSYSNQPQHF	TGCGCCAGCAGCCAAAGCTATAGCAATCAGCCCCAGCATTTT
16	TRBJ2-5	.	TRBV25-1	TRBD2	CASSAGIAGGGETQYF	TGTGCCAGCAGTGCCGGGATAGCGGGAGGAGGGGAGACCCAGTACTTC
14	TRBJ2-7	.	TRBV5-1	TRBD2	CASSLGGTSGEQYF	TGCGCCAGCAGCTTGGGGGGGACTAGCGGCGAGCAGTACTTC
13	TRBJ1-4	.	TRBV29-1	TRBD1	CSVSGTGIEKLFF	TGCAGCGTTTCCGGGACAGGGATTGAAAAACTGTTTTTT
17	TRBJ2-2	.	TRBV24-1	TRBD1	CATSDLGGQGGTGELFF	TGTGCCACCAGTGATTTGGGGGGACAGGGGGGCACCGGGGAGCTGTTTTTT
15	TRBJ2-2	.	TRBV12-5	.	CASGLGAANTGELFF	TGTGCTAGTGGTTTAGGAGCGGCGAACACCGGGGAGCTGTTTTTT
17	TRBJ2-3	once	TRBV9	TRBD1	CASSLSGTGPSTDTQYF	TGTGCCAGCAGTCTTTCCGGGACAGGGCCGAGCACAGATACGCAGTATTTT
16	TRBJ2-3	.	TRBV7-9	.	CANLLPGPESTDTQYF	TGTGCCAACTTACTACCGGGACCGGAGAGCACAGATACGCAGTATTTT
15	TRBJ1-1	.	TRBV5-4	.	CASSGGLSMNTEAFF	TGTGCCAGCAGCGGAGGACTGTCCATGAACACTGAAGCTTTCTTT
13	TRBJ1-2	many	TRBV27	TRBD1	CASQGTGHYGYTF	TGTGCCAGCCAAGGGACAGGCCACTATGGCTACACCTTC
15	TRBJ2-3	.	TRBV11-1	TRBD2	CASSPLAGGGDTQYF	TGTGCCAGCAGCCCCCTAGCGGGAGGGGGAGATACGCAGTATTTT
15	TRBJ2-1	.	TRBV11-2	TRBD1	CASSIETGFSSEQFF	TGTGCCAGCAGTATTGAGACAGGGTTTTCGAGTGAGCAGTTCTTC
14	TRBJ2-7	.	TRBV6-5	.	CASRRSPSSYEQYF	TGTGCCAGCAGGAGGAGTCCTAGCTCCTACGAGCAGTACTTC
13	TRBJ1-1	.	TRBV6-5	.	CASTSRGATEAFF	TGTGCCAGCACGAGCAGGGGCGCCACTGAAGCTTTCTTT
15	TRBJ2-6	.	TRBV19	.	CASSLSGSGANVLTF	TGTGCCAGTAGTCTAAGTGGGTCTGGGGCCAACGTCCTGACTTTC